This T cell receptor (beta chain) was obtained from a study of CD8 T cells in Susac syndrome. Random hexamers were used to reverse transcribe roughly 0.45 to 1 ug of RNA. MiXCR, applied by TCRdb to the immunoSEQ multiplex PCR reads, yields one record per CDR3 protein. The data hold approximately 74,000 distinct CDR3 sequences, with around 94% observed a single time. The CDR3 spans 15 residues. The trim removed 5 bases at V and 6 bases at J, leaving 7 bases unmatched. The germline V gene has CDR1 SGHTA and CDR2 FQGNSA. The chain is built from TRBV7-2 and TRBJ2-2; 9 nucleotides line up with TRBD2. The sequenced material came from CD8+ T cells from PBMCs. The sequence was collected from a human donor with Susac syndrome. Written as DNA, the CDR3 is TGTGCCAGCAGCCCGGATAGCGGGAGCCCCGGGGAGCTGTTTTTT. Translated: CASSPDSGSPGELFF.